This TCR beta chain was captured by sequencing in a study of T cells in Graves' hyperthyroidism and ophthalmopathy. Study-wide results and caveats: Ophthalmopathy cases were set apart from stable hyperthyroidism by a 13 V-J model. Most clonotypes expanded in the thyroid (above 0.001) were also present in blood.

Trimming took 7 bases from V and 3 from J; bases not matched to a gene: 12. This CDR3 contains 15 residues. The germline V gene has CDR1 MDHEN and CDR2 SYDVKM. Regions amplified from RNA transcripts were the TCR beta CDR3 regions. Carried out on the TCR CDR3, a first-round RT-PCR used the HTBI primer set. MiXCR was run by TCRdb on the multiplex PCR reads, yielding one entry per CDR3 protein. This table has approximately 610,000 distinct CDR3 sequences, around 15% appearing once. This clonotype appeared many times. Antigen specificity is unknown. The chain joins TRBV28 to TRBJ2-7; 7 nucleotides align to TRBD2. The clonotype was recovered from a woman between 40 and 50 years old with Graves' ophthalmopathy. The material sequenced was blood. CDR3 in amino acids: CASTSPAREGYEQYF. DNA for the CDR3: TGTGCCAGCACCTCGCCGGCCAGGGAGGGCTACGAGCAGTACTTC.